This T cell receptor beta chain was captured in a study of T cell repertoires in cytomegalovirus infection. This clonotype was recorded a few times. TCRdb fed the reads into MiXCR, producing one record per CDR3 protein. The sample yields a few hundred thousand distinct CDR3 sequences, approximately 17% seen once. Deletions cut 7 bases from V and 0 bases from J, with 13 bases between. CDR1 is SQVTM, CDR2 ANQGSEA, per germline. This CDR3 has 13 amino acids. The chain has TRBV29-1 and TRBJ2-7; D may be TRBD1 (5 bases). The clonotype was recovered from a human donor in good health (CMV status not recorded). Some clones in this sample may be carry-over from other donors' samples. Sequencing was carried out using CD8+ T cells from PBMCs. The DNA of the CDR3 is TGCAGCGGGACATACCAGAACTCCTACGAGCAGTACTTC. Encoded protein: CSGTYQNSYEQYF.